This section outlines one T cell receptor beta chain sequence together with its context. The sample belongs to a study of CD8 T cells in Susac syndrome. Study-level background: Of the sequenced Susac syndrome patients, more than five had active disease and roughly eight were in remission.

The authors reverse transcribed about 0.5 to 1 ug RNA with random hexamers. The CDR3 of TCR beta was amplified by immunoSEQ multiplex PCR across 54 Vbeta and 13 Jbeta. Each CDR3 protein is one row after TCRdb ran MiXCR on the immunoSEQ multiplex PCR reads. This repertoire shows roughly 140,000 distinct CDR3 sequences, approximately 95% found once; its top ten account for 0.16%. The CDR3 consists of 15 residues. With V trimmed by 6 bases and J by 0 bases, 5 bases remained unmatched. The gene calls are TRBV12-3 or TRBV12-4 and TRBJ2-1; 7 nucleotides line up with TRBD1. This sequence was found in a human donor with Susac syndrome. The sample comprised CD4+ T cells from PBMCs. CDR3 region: CASSRTGASYNEQFF. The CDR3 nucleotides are TGTGCCAGCAGCCGGACAGGAGCCTCCTACAATGAGCAGTTCTTC.